These 5 T cell receptor gamma chains came from one sample sequenced in a study of gamma-delta T cells after stem cell transplantation. TCRdb reapplied CATT to the RT-PCR reads. The sample yields approximately 1,200 gamma-chain clones, 86% seen once. Material for sequencing was gamma-delta T cells. The receptor source for this set is a human donor. It is not recorded whose cells these are; they may come from a transplant donor.

This rearrangement joins TRGV9 to TRGJ1 or TRGJ2. TCRdb supplies no J gene; here it was assigned by aligning the nucleotide sequence to germline. CDR1 is GITISATS and CDR2 is ISYDGTV in the germline V gene (reference sequence). CDR3 length equals 12 residues. V lost 1 base, J lost 9 bases, and 6 bases stayed unmatched. CDR3 coding DNA: TGTGCCTTGTGGGAGGTTAAATCTAAGAAACTCTTT. This translates into CALWEVKSKKLF.

The chain uses TRGV9 and TRGJP. TCRdb does not report a J gene; here it was assigned by matching the DNA to germline references. The length of the CDR3 is 18 residues. Trimming removed 0 bases from V and 8 bases from J; junction bases left unmatched: 10. Looked up from germline, CDR1 is GITISATS and CDR2 is ISYDGTV (reference sequence). The CDR3 bases are TGTGCCTTGTGGGAGGTGCAAGGGATCAAGTTGGGCAAAAAAATCAAGGTATTT. Residues: CALWEVQGIKLGKKIKVF.

The chain carries TRGV9 and TRGJ1 or TRGJ2. TCRdb offers no J gene call, so here the DNA was matched to germline to obtain one. The V gene's germline CDR1 is GITISATS and CDR2 ISYDGTV (reference sequence). Unmatched junction bases numbered 12, after V lost 11 bases and J lost 8 bases. CDR3 length: 11 residues. CDR3 loop: CASSWGHKKLF. CDR3 nucleotide sequence: TGTGCCTCGAGCTGGGGGCATAAGAAACTCTTT.

This chain uses TRGV5 with TRGJP2. The J gene was missing in TCRdb and was found by matching the end of the DNA to germline. CDR1 is VINAFY, CDR2 YDVSNSKD, per germline. J gave up 4 bases and V 6 bases, and 2 bases lay outside the gene matches. The CDR3 is 12 residues long. The CDR3 bases are TGTGCCACCTGGTTTAGTGATTGGATCAAGACGTTT. Translating gives CATWFSDWIKTF.

The chain links TRGV4 to TRGJP1. In the absence of a J gene in TCRdb, the DNA was matched to germline to assign it here. This CDR3 region has 12 residues. V was pared by 2 bases and J by 6 bases, with 0 bases of the junction left unmatched. CDR1 EGSTGY and CDR2 YDSYTSSV come from the germline V gene. The CDR3 is CATWDAGWFKIF. The DNA for the CDR3 is TGTGCCACCTGGGATGCTGGTTGGTTCAAGATATTT.